This T cell receptor beta chain is drawn from a study of control samples from healthy donors and cancer patients (dated by TCRdb to the early 2020s). In the case of this clone: The antigen this receptor binds is unknown. It has no much larger one-base neighbor in the sample; base qualities were not kept.

The library was made by the immunoSEQ multiplex PCR assay. TCRdb took over this immuneACCESS table, retaining in-frame rearrangements with V and J assigned. Such tables are incomplete; in checked studies, under half of the missing clones stem from an unresolved V gene, and the remainder is unexplained. The sample table holds roughly 55,000 clones, of which approximately 92% were seen once. The top ten clonotypes cover 1.5% to 2% of the sample. From the germline V gene, CDR1 is MGHRA and CDR2 is YSYEKL. The cysteine opens and the phenylalanine closes a CDR3 of 15 amino acids. The retained sequence is limited to the CDR3, 45 bases, with the frame set at the first base. V loses 2 bases, J loses 4 bases, and the germline ends lie 15 bases apart.

Rearrangement joined TRBV4-1 to TRBJ2-7; the D segment could be TRBD1, given 5 matching bases. The sequence derives from a man aged 35 to 55 with colorectal cancer. The sample consisted of PBMCs. The bases read TGCGCCAGCAGCCAACCCGCTGGGGCCTTGTACGAGCAGTACTTC. Its protein is CASSQPAGALYEQYF.